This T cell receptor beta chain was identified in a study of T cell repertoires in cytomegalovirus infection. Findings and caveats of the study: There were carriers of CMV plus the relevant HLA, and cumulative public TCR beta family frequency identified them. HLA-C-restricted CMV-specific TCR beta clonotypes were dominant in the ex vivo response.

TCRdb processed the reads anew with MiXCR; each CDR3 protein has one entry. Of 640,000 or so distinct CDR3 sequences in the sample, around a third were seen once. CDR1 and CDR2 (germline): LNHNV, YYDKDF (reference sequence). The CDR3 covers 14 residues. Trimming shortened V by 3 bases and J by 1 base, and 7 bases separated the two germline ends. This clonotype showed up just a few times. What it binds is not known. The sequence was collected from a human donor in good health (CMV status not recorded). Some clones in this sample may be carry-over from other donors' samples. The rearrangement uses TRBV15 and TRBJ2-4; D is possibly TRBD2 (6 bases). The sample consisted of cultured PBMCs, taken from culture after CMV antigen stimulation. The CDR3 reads CATSREGAKNIQYF. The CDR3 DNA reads TGTGCCACCAGCAGGGAGGGGGCCAAAAACATTCAGTACTTC.